This TCR beta chain was recorded in a study of control samples from healthy donors and cancer patients. Sequencing was performed with immunoSEQ multiplex PCR; in TCRdb, only in-frame clones are kept and a portion is missing. The sample consists of about 160,000 clones, about 90% of them appearing once. Per germline, CDR1 SNHLY and CDR2 FYNNEI. The CDR3 has 17 amino acids. V lost 0 bases to trimming and J lost 0 bases, with 12 bases between them. The chain employs TRBV2 and TRBJ1-3; D gene ambiguous. Sample: blood. The TCR sequence derives from a young woman in good health. The CDR3 DNA reads TGTGCCAGCAGTGAAGCGCTGGAAGGGATCTCTGGAAACACCATATATTTT. Its protein is CASSEALEGISGNTIYF.